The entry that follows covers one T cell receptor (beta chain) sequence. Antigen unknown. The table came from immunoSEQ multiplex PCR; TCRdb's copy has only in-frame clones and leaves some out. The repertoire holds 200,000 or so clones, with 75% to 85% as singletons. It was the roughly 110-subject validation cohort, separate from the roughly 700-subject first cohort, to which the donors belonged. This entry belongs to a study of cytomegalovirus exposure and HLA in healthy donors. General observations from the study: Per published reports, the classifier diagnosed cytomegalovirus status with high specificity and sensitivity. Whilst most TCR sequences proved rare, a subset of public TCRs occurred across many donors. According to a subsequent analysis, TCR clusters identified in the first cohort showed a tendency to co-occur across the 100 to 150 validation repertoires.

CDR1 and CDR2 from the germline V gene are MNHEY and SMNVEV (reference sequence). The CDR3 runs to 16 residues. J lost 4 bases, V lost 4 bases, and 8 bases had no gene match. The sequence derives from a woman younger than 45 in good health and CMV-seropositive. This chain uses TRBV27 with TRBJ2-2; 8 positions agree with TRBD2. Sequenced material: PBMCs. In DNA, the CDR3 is TGTGCCAGCAGTTCGCCCAGCGGGAGAATCACCGGGGAGCTGTTTTTT. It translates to CASSSPSGRITGELFF.